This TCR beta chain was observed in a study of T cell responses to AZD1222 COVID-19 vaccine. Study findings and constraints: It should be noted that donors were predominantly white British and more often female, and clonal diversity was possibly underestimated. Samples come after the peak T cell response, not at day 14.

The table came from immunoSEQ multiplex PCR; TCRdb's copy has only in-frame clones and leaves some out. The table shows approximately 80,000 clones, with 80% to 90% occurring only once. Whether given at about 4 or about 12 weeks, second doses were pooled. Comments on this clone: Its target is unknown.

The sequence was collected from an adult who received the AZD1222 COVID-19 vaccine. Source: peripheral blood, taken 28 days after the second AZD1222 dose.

This CDR3 is CASGWNYGYTF. DNA for the CDR3: TGTGCCTCAGGATGGAACTATGGCTACACCTTC. The chain has TRBV30 and TRBJ1-2; D gene ambiguous. The germline V and J ends were trimmed by 7 bases and 2 bases, with 8 bases remaining between them. Germline CDR1 and CDR2: GTSNPN and SVGIG (reference sequence). This CDR3 region has 11 residues.